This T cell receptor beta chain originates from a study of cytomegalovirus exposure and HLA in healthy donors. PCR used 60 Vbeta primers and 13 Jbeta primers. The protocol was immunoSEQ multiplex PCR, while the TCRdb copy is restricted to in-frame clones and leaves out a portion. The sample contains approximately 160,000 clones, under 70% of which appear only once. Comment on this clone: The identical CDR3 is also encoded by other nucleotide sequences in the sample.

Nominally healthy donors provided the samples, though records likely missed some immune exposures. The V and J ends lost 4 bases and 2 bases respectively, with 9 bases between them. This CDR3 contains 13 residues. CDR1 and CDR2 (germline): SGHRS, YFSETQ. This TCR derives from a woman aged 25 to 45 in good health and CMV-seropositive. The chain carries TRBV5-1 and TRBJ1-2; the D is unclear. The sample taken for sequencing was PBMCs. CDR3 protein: CASSPRENYGYTF. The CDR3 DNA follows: TGCGCCAGCAGCCCCCGAGAGAACTATGGCTACACCTTC. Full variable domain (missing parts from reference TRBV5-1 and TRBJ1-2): KAGVTQTPRYLIKTRGQQVTLSCSPISGHRSVSWYQQTPGQGLQFLFEYFSETQRNKGNFPGRFSGRQFSNSRSEMNVSTLELGDSALYLCASSPRENYGYTFGSGTRLTVV.